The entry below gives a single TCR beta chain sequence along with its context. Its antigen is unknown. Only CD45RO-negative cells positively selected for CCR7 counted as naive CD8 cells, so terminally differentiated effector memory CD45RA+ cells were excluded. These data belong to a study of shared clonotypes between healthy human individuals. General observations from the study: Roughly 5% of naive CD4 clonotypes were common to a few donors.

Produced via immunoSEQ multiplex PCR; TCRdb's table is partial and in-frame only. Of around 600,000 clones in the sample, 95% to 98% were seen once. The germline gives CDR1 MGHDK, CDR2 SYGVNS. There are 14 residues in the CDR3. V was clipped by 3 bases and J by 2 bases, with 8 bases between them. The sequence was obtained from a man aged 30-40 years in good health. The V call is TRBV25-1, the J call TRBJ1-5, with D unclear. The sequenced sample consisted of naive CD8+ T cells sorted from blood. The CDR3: CASSEGRGNQPQHF. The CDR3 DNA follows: TGTGCCAGCAGTGAGGGCAGAGGCAATCAGCCCCAGCATTTT.